A selection of T cell receptor beta chains follows, all from one sample in a study of blood T cell repertoires in COVID-19. TCRdb's table, derived via immunoSEQ multiplex PCR, lists solely in-frame clones and lacks some. The repertoire holds some 160,000 clones, with 80% to 90% as singletons. The source material was peripheral blood. These receptors came from a woman of 80 years or more with acute or convalescent COVID-19. Each CDR3 is given with its conserved first and last residue. A D gene is named only where the DNA matches it firmly. The size field is filled for only some rows; it gives once, few, many or a size class.

v_call: TRBV9; j_call: TRBJ2-5; d_call: TRBD2; cdr3_length: 14; clone_size: .; cdr3_nt: TGTGCCAGCAGCGTAGGTAGCGGGCAAGAGACCCAGTACTTC; cdr3_aa: CASSVGSGQETQYF
v_call: TRBV19; j_call: TRBJ2-1; d_call: .; cdr3_length: 12; clone_size: .; cdr3_nt: TGTGCCAGTAGTATAGGTCTCAATGAGCAGTTCTTC; cdr3_aa: CASSIGLNEQFF
v_call: TRBV30; j_call: TRBJ2-5; d_call: .; cdr3_length: 13; clone_size: .; cdr3_nt: TGTGCCTGGAGTGGCGCAGGGAAAGAGACCCAGTACTTC; cdr3_aa: CAWSGAGKETQYF
v_call: TRBV4-2; j_call: TRBJ1-2; d_call: .; cdr3_length: 15; clone_size: .; cdr3_nt: TGTGCCAGCAGCCAAGAGGTCCTAGGAGCCTATGGCTACACCTTC; cdr3_aa: CASSQEVLGAYGYTF
v_call: TRBV6-5; j_call: TRBJ2-1; d_call: .; cdr3_length: 14; clone_size: .; cdr3_nt: TGTGCCAGCAGTTACGGCACTAGCTTAAATGAGCAGTTCTTC; cdr3_aa: CASSYGTSLNEQFF
v_call: TRBV24-1; j_call: TRBJ2-1; d_call: TRBD1; cdr3_length: 15; clone_size: .; cdr3_nt: TGTGCCACCAGTGACGGGACAGGGGTGGGGAATGAGCAGTTCTTC; cdr3_aa: CATSDGTGVGNEQFF
v_call: TRBV24-1; j_call: TRBJ2-1; d_call: TRBD2; cdr3_length: 18; clone_size: .; cdr3_nt: TGTGCCACCAGTGATGGGAGCCTAGCGGGAGGATCCTACAATGAGCAGTTCTTC; cdr3_aa: CATSDGSLAGGSYNEQFF
v_call: TRBV29-1; j_call: TRBJ2-2; d_call: .; cdr3_length: 13; clone_size: .; cdr3_nt: TGCAGCGTTGGCGCTAGAATCACCGGGGAGCTGTTTTTT; cdr3_aa: CSVGARITGELFF
v_call: TRBV9; j_call: TRBJ2-7; d_call: TRBD1; cdr3_length: 16; clone_size: .; cdr3_nt: TGTGCCAGCAGCGCACGCGCCGGGACAGGATCCTACGAGCAGTACTTC; cdr3_aa: CASSARAGTGSYEQYF
v_call: TRBV30; j_call: TRBJ2-2; d_call: TRBD2; cdr3_length: 21; clone_size: .; cdr3_nt: TGTGCCTGGAGTGTAATACCCCCGGGACTAGCGGGCGATCCGAACACCGGGGAGCTGTTTTTT; cdr3_aa: CAWSVIPPGLAGDPNTGELFF
v_call: TRBV5-8; j_call: TRBJ2-1; d_call: TRBD2; cdr3_length: 15; clone_size: .; cdr3_nt: TGTGCCAGCAGCTTGGGGGACTATACCTACAATGAGCAGTTCTTC; cdr3_aa: CASSLGDYTYNEQFF
v_call: TRBV29-1; j_call: TRBJ2-7; d_call: TRBD2; cdr3_length: 12; clone_size: .; cdr3_nt: TGCAGCGTGGAGGGACTAGAGTACGAGCAGTACTTC; cdr3_aa: CSVEGLEYEQYF
v_call: TRBV2; j_call: TRBJ1-4; d_call: TRBD1; cdr3_length: 15; clone_size: .; cdr3_nt: TGTGCCAGCAGTTTAGGGGGACAGGGGCAAGAAAAACTGTTTTTT; cdr3_aa: CASSLGGQGQEKLFF
v_call: TRBV6-2/TRBV6-3; j_call: TRBJ1-4; d_call: .; cdr3_length: 13; clone_size: .; cdr3_nt: TGTGCCAGCAGTTACCCAGGAATTCGAAAACTGTTTTTT; cdr3_aa: CASSYPGIRKLFF
v_call: TRBV7-9; j_call: TRBJ2-5; d_call: TRBD1; cdr3_length: 16; clone_size: .; cdr3_nt: TGTGCCAGCAGCTTAAGGTCCAGGACAGGGCAAGAGACCCAGTACTTC; cdr3_aa: CASSLRSRTGQETQYF
v_call: TRBV11-2; j_call: TRBJ2-3; d_call: .; cdr3_length: 15; clone_size: .; cdr3_nt: TGTGCCAGCAGTCTTCTCCGACAGAACACAGATACGCAGTATTTT; cdr3_aa: CASSLLRQNTDTQYF
v_call: TRBV19; j_call: TRBJ1-1; d_call: TRBD1; cdr3_length: 15; clone_size: .; cdr3_nt: TGTGCCAGTAGTAGGCGGGGACAGGGGGCAACTGAAGCTTTCTTT; cdr3_aa: CASSRRGQGATEAFF
v_call: TRBV12-5; j_call: TRBJ2-1; d_call: TRBD2; cdr3_length: 17; clone_size: .; cdr3_nt: TGTGCTAGTGGTTTGAGACTAGCGGGAGACTTCTACAATGAGCAGTTCTTC; cdr3_aa: CASGLRLAGDFYNEQFF
v_call: TRBV6-5; j_call: TRBJ1-2; d_call: TRBD1; cdr3_length: 14; clone_size: .; cdr3_nt: TGTGCCAGCAGTTCCAGGGGGGCGGGCTATGGCTACACCTTC; cdr3_aa: CASSSRGAGYGYTF
v_call: TRBV5-1; j_call: TRBJ2-1; d_call: TRBD2; cdr3_length: 15; clone_size: .; cdr3_nt: TGCGCCAGCAGCCGGCTATCGCGGGGGACGAATGAGCAGTTCTTC; cdr3_aa: CASSRLSRGTNEQFF
v_call: TRBV6-5; j_call: TRBJ1-3; d_call: .; cdr3_length: 15; clone_size: .; cdr3_nt: TGTGCCAGCAGTCGAGACAGGTTGTCAGGAAACACCATATATTTT; cdr3_aa: CASSRDRLSGNTIYF
v_call: TRBV6-2/TRBV6-3; j_call: TRBJ1-1; d_call: TRBD1; cdr3_length: 16; clone_size: .; cdr3_nt: TGTGCCAGCAGTAAACAATTGACAGGGCGGAACACTGAAGCTTTCTTT; cdr3_aa: CASSKQLTGRNTEAFF
v_call: TRBV7-2; j_call: TRBJ1-2; d_call: .; cdr3_length: 13; clone_size: .; cdr3_nt: TGTGCCAGCAGCTTACCATGGGACGGCGTGAGGGGGTTC; cdr3_aa: CASSLPWDGVRGF
v_call: TRBV5-4; j_call: TRBJ1-6; d_call: .; cdr3_length: 13; clone_size: .; cdr3_nt: TGTGCCAGCAGCTTTCTAGAAAATTCACCCCTCCACTTT; cdr3_aa: CASSFLENSPLHF
v_call: TRBV3-1/TRBV3-2; j_call: TRBJ1-2; d_call: TRBD1; cdr3_length: 17; clone_size: .; cdr3_nt: TGTGCCAGCAGCCAAGATCTCGTAACAGGGGGAGTAAATGGCTACACCTTC; cdr3_aa: CASSQDLVTGGVNGYTF
v_call: TRBV27; j_call: TRBJ2-5; d_call: TRBD2; cdr3_length: 14; clone_size: .; cdr3_nt: TGTGCCAGCAGTGCTAGCGGGATTGAAGAGACCCAGTACTTC; cdr3_aa: CASSASGIEETQYF
v_call: TRBV4-1; j_call: TRBJ2-7; d_call: TRBD2; cdr3_length: 18; clone_size: .; cdr3_nt: TGCGCCAGCAGCCGCGGACTAGCGGGAACAACCCTCTCCTACGAGCAGTACTTC; cdr3_aa: CASSRGLAGTTLSYEQYF
v_call: TRBV10-1; j_call: TRBJ2-1; d_call: TRBD2; cdr3_length: 14; clone_size: .; cdr3_nt: TGCGCCAGCAGTCGGGCGGGAGCGGTGGATGAGCAGTTCTTC; cdr3_aa: CASSRAGAVDEQFF
v_call: TRBV30; j_call: TRBJ2-5; d_call: TRBD2; cdr3_length: 13; clone_size: .; cdr3_nt: TGTGCCTGGGCGCGGGAGCTAAGGGGGACCCAGTACTTC; cdr3_aa: CAWARELRGTQYF
v_call: TRBV19; j_call: TRBJ1-1; d_call: .; cdr3_length: 16; clone_size: .; cdr3_nt: TGTGCCAGTAGCACGTCCGGGAAGGCAATGAGACCTGAAGCTTTCTTT; cdr3_aa: CASSTSGKAMRPEAFF
v_call: TRBV19; j_call: TRBJ2-3; d_call: .; cdr3_length: 11; clone_size: .; cdr3_nt: TGTGCCAGCGGGGGCACAGATACGCAGTATTTT; cdr3_aa: CASGGTDTQYF
v_call: TRBV29-1; j_call: TRBJ1-5; d_call: .; cdr3_length: 14; clone_size: .; cdr3_nt: TGCAGCGTTGCCGGGGGGCAACGCAATCAGCCCCAGCATTTT; cdr3_aa: CSVAGGQRNQPQHF
v_call: TRBV4-2; j_call: TRBJ2-1; d_call: TRBD2; cdr3_length: 15; clone_size: once; cdr3_nt: TGTGCCAGCAGCCATAGCGGGGGAGCCTACAATGAGCAGTTCTTC; cdr3_aa: CASSHSGGAYNEQFF
v_call: TRBV28; j_call: TRBJ2-7; d_call: .; cdr3_length: 15; clone_size: .; cdr3_nt: TGTGCCAGCAGTTTACCGCAGATTCAAAGATACGAGCAGTACTTC; cdr3_aa: CASSLPQIQRYEQYF
v_call: TRBV27; j_call: TRBJ1-2; d_call: TRBD1; cdr3_length: 16; clone_size: .; cdr3_nt: TGTGCCAGCAGCGAAATGGGGACAGGGGGCAACTATGGCTACACCTTC; cdr3_aa: CASSEMGTGGNYGYTF
v_call: TRBV24-1; j_call: TRBJ2-7; d_call: .; cdr3_length: 14; clone_size: .; cdr3_nt: TGTGCCACCAGTGAGGGGCAGACAAACTACGAGCAGTACTTC; cdr3_aa: CATSEGQTNYEQYF
v_call: TRBV9; j_call: TRBJ1-3; d_call: TRBD1; cdr3_length: 14; clone_size: .; cdr3_nt: TGTGCCAGCAGCCGAGACAGGGCCGGAAACACCATATATTTT; cdr3_aa: CASSRDRAGNTIYF
v_call: TRBV5-1; j_call: TRBJ2-5; d_call: TRBD1; cdr3_length: 16; clone_size: once; cdr3_nt: TGCGCCAGCAGCCTTCCGACAGGGGGCGCGGGCGGGACCCAGTACTTC; cdr3_aa: CASSLPTGGAGGTQYF
v_call: TRBV3-1/TRBV3-2; j_call: TRBJ1-1; d_call: .; cdr3_length: 14; clone_size: .; cdr3_nt: TGTGCCAGCAGCCAAGAAACAGCAAACACTGAAGCTTTCTTT; cdr3_aa: CASSQETANTEAFF
v_call: TRBV5-4; j_call: TRBJ1-1; d_call: .; cdr3_length: 14; clone_size: few; cdr3_nt: TGTGCCAGCAGCTCCGTACAGGGGAACACTGAAGCTTTCTTT; cdr3_aa: CASSSVQGNTEAFF
v_call: TRBV5-1; j_call: TRBJ1-1; d_call: .; cdr3_length: 14; clone_size: .; cdr3_nt: TGCGCCAGCAGCATTCAGGGTGGGAACACTGAAGCTTTCTTT; cdr3_aa: CASSIQGGNTEAFF
v_call: TRBV21-1; j_call: TRBJ1-2; d_call: .; cdr3_length: 14; clone_size: .; cdr3_nt: TGTGCCAGCAGCTCCAAGAGGGTCGTCAATGGCTACACCTTC; cdr3_aa: CASSSKRVVNGYTF
v_call: TRBV18; j_call: TRBJ2-3; d_call: TRBD1; cdr3_length: 13; clone_size: .; cdr3_nt: TGTGCCAGCTCACCCTCCACAGGGGACACGCAGTATTTT; cdr3_aa: CASSPSTGDTQYF
v_call: TRBV4-1; j_call: TRBJ2-5; d_call: .; cdr3_length: 14; clone_size: .; cdr3_nt: TGCGCCAGCAGCCAAGGAGAGACAGGCGAGACCCAGTACTTC; cdr3_aa: CASSQGETGETQYF
v_call: TRBV2; j_call: TRBJ1-3; d_call: TRBD1; cdr3_length: 15; clone_size: .; cdr3_nt: TGTGCCAGCAGTAAGGGACAGGGGAACGGAAACACCATATATTTT; cdr3_aa: CASSKGQGNGNTIYF
v_call: TRBV7-2; j_call: TRBJ1-5; d_call: .; cdr3_length: 14; clone_size: .; cdr3_nt: TGTGCCAGCAGCTTATTTAAAGGGAGTCAGCCCCAGCATTTT; cdr3_aa: CASSLFKGSQPQHF
v_call: TRBV28; j_call: TRBJ1-5; d_call: .; cdr3_length: 14; clone_size: .; cdr3_nt: TGTGCCAGCAGTTCAATGACAGGAACTCAGCCCCAGCATTTT; cdr3_aa: CASSSMTGTQPQHF
v_call: TRBV7-8; j_call: TRBJ2-7; d_call: TRBD1; cdr3_length: 16; clone_size: .; cdr3_nt: TGTGCCAGCAGCTTATTCCGAGGACAGGGGGTTTGGGAGCAGTACTTC; cdr3_aa: CASSLFRGQGVWEQYF
v_call: TRBV27; j_call: TRBJ1-6; d_call: .; cdr3_length: 15; clone_size: once; cdr3_nt: TGTGCCAGCAGTTTTCAGGGGTATTATAATTCACCCCTCCACTTT; cdr3_aa: CASSFQGYYNSPLHF
v_call: TRBV19; j_call: TRBJ2-3; d_call: .; cdr3_length: 14; clone_size: .; cdr3_nt: TGTGCCAGTAGAAAGGGGGATCTAGCAGATACGCAGTATTTT; cdr3_aa: CASRKGDLADTQYF
v_call: TRBV7-9; j_call: TRBJ2-7; d_call: .; cdr3_length: 14; clone_size: .; cdr3_nt: TGTGCCAGCAGCTTAGGCGGGTCGACCTACGAGCAGTACTTC; cdr3_aa: CASSLGGSTYEQYF
v_call: TRBV4-3; j_call: TRBJ1-1; d_call: TRBD1; cdr3_length: 15; clone_size: .; cdr3_nt: TGCGCCAGCAGCCAAGTAGGGGACAGGAACACTGAAGCTTTCTTT; cdr3_aa: CASSQVGDRNTEAFF
v_call: TRBV4-3; j_call: TRBJ2-7; d_call: .; cdr3_length: 13; clone_size: .; cdr3_nt: TGCGCCAGCAGCCGCCAGCAGGGGGGCGAGCAGTACTTC; cdr3_aa: CASSRQQGGEQYF
v_call: TRBV28; j_call: TRBJ1-1; d_call: .; cdr3_length: 14; clone_size: once; cdr3_nt: TGTGCCAGCAGTCTAGGACGGGGGAACACTGAAGCTTTCTTT; cdr3_aa: CASSLGRGNTEAFF
v_call: TRBV19; j_call: TRBJ1-3; d_call: TRBD1; cdr3_length: 15; clone_size: .; cdr3_nt: TGTGCCAGTAGTCCTCGACAGGGAGGTGGAAACACCATATATTTT; cdr3_aa: CASSPRQGGGNTIYF